The source of this T cell receptor (beta chain) is a study of blood T cell repertoires in COVID-19. This clone was found once. Sequencing used immunoSEQ multiplex PCR; TCRdb keeps in-frame clones, though not all of them. This table holds 110,000 to 150,000 clones, less than 85% found once. This receptor was obtained from a human donor in a cohort sampled during active COVID-19. Source material: peripheral blood.

This CDR3 reads CASSWQGIGTQYF. The CDR3 region has the DNA TGTGCCAGCAGTTGGCAGGGAATCGGTACGCAGTATTTT. The chain employs TRBV25-1 and TRBJ2-3, with a weak D call TRBD1 (5 bases). This CDR3 is built from 13 residues. Trimming took 5 bases from V and 8 from J, leaving 14 bases between them. Germline V gives CDR1 MGHDK, CDR2 SYGVNS.